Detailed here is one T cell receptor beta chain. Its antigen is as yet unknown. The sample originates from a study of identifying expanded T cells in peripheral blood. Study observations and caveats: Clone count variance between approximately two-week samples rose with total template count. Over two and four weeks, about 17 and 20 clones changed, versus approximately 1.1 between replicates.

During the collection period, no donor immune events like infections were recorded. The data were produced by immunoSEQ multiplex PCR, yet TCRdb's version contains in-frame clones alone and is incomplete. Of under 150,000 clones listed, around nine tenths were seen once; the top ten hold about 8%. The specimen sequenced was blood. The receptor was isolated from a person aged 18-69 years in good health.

CDR3 amino acids: CASSLRTGQGNQPQHF. The CDR3 bases are TGTGCCAGCAGCTTGCGTACGGGACAGGGGAATCAGCCCCAGCATTTT. This chain connects TRBV7-2 to TRBJ1-5; 10 positions agree with TRBD1. Per the germline V gene, CDR1 is SGHTA and CDR2 is FQGNSA. The CDR3 contains 16 residues. V shed 3 bases, J shed 4 bases, and the junction held 6 bases outside the gene matches.